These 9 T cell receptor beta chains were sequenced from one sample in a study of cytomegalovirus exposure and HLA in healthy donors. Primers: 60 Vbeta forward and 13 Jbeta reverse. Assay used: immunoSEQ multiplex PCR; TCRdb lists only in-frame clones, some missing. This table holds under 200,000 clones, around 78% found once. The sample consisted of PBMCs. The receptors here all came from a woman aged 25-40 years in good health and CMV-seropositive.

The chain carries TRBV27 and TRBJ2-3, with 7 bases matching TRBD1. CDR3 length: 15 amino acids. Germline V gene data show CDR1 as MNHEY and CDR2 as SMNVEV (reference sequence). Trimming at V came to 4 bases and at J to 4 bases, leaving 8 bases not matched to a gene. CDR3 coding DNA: TGTGCCAGCAGTTCGACCGGGACAGAAGCAGATACGCAGTATTTT. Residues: CASSSTGTEADTQYF.

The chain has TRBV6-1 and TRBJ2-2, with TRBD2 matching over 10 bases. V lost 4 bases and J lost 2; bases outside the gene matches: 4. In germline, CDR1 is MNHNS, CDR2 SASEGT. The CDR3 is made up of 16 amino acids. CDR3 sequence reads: CASSGASGSNTGELFF. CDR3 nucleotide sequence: TGTGCCAGCAGTGGTGCTAGCGGGAGCAACACCGGGGAGCTGTTTTTT.

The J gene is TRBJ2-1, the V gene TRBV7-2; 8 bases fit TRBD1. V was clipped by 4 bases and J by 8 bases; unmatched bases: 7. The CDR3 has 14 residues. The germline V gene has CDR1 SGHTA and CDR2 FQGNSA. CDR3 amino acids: CASSSPDRAHEQFF. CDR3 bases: TGTGCCAGCAGCTCCCCGGACAGGGCCCATGAGCAGTTCTTC.

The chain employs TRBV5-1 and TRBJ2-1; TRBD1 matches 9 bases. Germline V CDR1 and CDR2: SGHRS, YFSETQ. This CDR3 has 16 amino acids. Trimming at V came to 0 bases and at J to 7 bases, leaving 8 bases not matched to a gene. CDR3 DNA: TGCGCCAGCAGCTTGGCCGACAGGGGGTGGAAAAATGAGCAGTTCTTC. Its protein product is CASSLADRGWKNEQFF.

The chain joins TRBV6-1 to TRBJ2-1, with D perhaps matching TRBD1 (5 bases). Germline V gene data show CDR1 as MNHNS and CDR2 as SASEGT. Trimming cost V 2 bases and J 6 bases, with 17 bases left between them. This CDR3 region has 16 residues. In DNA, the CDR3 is TGTGCCAGCAGTGAATACGAAGGGGCCCCCCTCAATGAGCAGTTCTTC. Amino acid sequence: CASSEYEGAPLNEQFF.

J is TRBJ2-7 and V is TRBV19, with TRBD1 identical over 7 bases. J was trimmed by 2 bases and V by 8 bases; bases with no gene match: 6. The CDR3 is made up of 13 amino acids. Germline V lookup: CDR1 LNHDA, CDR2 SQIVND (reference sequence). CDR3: CASGATGTYEQYF. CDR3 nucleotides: TGTGCCAGTGGAGCGACAGGGACCTACGAGCAGTACTTC.

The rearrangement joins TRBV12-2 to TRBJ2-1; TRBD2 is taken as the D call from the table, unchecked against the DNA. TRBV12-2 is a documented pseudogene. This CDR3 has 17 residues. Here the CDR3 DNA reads TGTGCAAGTCGCCGAAGGACTAGCGGGAGGAGATGCAATGAGCAGTTCTTC. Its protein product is CASRRRTSGRRCNEQFF.

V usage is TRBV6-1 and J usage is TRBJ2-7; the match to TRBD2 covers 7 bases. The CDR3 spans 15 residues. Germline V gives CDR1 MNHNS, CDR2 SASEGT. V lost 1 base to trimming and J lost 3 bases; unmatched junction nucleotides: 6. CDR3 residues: CASSEGPSGYYEQYF. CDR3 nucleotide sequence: TGTGCCAGCAGTGAAGGGCCTAGCGGATACTACGAGCAGTACTTC.

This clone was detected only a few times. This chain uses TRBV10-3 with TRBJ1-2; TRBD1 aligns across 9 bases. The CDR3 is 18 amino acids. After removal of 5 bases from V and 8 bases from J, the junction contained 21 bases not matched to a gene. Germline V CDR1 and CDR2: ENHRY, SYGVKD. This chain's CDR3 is CAISPPQGAGLFYQGYTF. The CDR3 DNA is TGTGCCATCAGTCCTCCACAGGGGGCCGGGTTATTCTACCAAGGCTACACCTTC.